These 4 T cell receptor beta chains came from one sample sequenced in a study of Graves' ophthalmopathy and Graves' hyperthyroidism. As the template, RNA transcripts were used to amplify TCR beta CDR3 regions. In the first round, RT-PCR was carried out with HTBI primers, and a multiplex PCR formed the second round. TCRdb passed the multiplex PCR reads through MiXCR, listing each CDR3 protein once. The table lists roughly 400,000 distinct CDR3 sequences, 15% of them singletons. The sequenced sample was peripheral blood. These TCRs come from a woman younger than 30 with stable Graves' hyperthyroidism.

This clonotype was picked up a small number of times. The chain employs TRBV10-3 and TRBJ1-6, with 8 bases that match TRBD1. The CDR3 is made up of 19 amino acids. V lost 5 bases to trimming and J lost 5 bases; unmatched junction nucleotides: 17. Germline CDR1 ENHRY, CDR2 SYGVKD. Written as DNA, the CDR3 is TGTGCCATCAGTTCCGACCGCCCAGACAGGGGTGACCATAATTCACCCCTCCACTTT. Protein product: CAISSDRPDRGDHNSPLHF.

This clonotype showed up many times. The chain uses TRBV2 and TRBJ1-5; 8 bases match TRBD1. V trimming: 2 bases; J trimming: 6 bases; junction bases outside the gene matches: 12. Germline values: CDR1 SNHLY, CDR2 FYNNEI. The CDR3 is 17 amino acids. The CDR3 is CASSEFGQGAPGQPQHF. Written as DNA, the CDR3 is TGTGCCAGCAGTGAATTTGGCCAGGGGGCGCCCGGTCAGCCCCAGCATTTT.

This clonotype has ten or more counts. CDR3 sequence reads: CSARAGGYGYTF. DNA of the CDR3: TGCAGTGCTAGAGCAGGGGGCTATGGCTACACCTTC. The chain carries TRBV20-1 and TRBJ1-2; 7 nucleotides match TRBD1. Germline CDR1 is DFQATT and CDR2 is SNEGSKA (reference sequence). The CDR3 has 12 amino acids. V lost 1 base, J lost 4 bases, and 0 bases stayed unmatched.

The chain carries TRBV5-6 and TRBJ1-1, with 9 nucleotides matching TRBD1. This CDR3 is built from 15 residues. V gave up 3 bases and J gave up 5 bases; unmatched junction bases: 8. The V gene's germline CDR1 is SGHDT and CDR2 YYEEEE. The CDR3 sequence is CASSYLGTGSTEAFF. CDR3 DNA: TGTGCCAGCAGCTATTTAGGGACAGGGAGTACTGAAGCTTTCTTT.